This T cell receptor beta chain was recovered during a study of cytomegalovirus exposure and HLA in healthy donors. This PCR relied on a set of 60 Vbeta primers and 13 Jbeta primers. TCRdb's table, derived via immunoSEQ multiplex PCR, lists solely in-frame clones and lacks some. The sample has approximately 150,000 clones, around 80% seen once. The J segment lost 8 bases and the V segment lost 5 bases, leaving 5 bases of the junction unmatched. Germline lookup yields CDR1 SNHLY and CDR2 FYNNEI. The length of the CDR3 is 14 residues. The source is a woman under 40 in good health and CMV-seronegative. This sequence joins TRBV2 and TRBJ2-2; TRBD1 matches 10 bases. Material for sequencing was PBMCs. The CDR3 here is CASSYRTGGGELFF. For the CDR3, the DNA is TGTGCCAGCAGTTACCGGACAGGGGGAGGGGAGCTGTTTTTT.